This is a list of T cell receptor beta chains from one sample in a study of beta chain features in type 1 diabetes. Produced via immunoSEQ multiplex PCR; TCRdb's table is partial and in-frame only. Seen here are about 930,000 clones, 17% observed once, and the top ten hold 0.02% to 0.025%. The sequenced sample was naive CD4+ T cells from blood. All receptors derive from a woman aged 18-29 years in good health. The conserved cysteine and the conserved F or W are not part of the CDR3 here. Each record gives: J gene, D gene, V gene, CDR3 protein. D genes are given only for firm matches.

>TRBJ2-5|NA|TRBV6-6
ASSKQSQETQY
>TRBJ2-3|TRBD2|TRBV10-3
AIGGDGALAQTDTQY
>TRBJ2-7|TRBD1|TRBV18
ASSWDSSYEQY
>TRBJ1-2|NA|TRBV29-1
SVVREYGYT
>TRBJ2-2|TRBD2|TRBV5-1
ASSVDGGGNTGELF
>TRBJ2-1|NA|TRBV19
AIRGRGDNEQF
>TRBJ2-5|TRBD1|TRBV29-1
SVGDSLGTQY
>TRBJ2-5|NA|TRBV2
ASSVQETQY
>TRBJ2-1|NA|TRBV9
ASSVGRLRGYRDEQF
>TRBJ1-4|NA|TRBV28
ASNSVRTDQF
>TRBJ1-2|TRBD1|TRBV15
ATSREKLQGAGYGYT
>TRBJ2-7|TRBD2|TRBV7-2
ASSQAAGRSSYEQY
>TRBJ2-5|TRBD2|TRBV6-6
ASKTSGGQETQY
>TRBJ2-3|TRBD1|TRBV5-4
ASRPGQGTPDTQY
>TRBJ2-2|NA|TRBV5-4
ASSSQGYTGELF
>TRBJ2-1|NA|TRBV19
ASRRDGYNEQF
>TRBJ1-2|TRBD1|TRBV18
ASSPRGQPRPANYGYT
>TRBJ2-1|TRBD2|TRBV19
ASSIVDSGKEQF
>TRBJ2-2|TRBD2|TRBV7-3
ASSRRGGTSSNGELF
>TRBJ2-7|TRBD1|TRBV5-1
ASSLGGTGIREQY
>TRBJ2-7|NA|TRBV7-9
ASSLAGSGEQY
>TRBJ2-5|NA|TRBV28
ASSFSWFLRGKQETQY
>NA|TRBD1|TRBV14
ASSRSWTGSNEQY
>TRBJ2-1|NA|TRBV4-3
ASSQESRREQF
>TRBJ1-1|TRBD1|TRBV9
ASSVGTGVMNTEAF
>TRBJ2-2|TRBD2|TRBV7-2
ASSLRREGLGELF
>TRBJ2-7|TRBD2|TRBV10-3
AIRERLAGGTYEQY
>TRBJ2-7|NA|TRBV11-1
ASSLERQSYEQY
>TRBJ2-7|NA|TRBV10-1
ASSVYGTGVGEQY